This TCR beta chain was documented in a study of T cell clonotyping in hematopoietic cell transplantation. The germline V gene has CDR1 SGDLS and CDR2 YYNGEE. This CDR3 region has 15 residues. The V end lost 0 bases, the J end lost 0 bases, and 10 bases lay between the germline ends. Study-wide results and caveats: At the given depth, recipient repertoires were over 97% de novo clonotypes. After transplant, recipient diversity fell while pathologically expanded clonotypes grew through day 180.

Turning to this clone: Its cognate antigen is unknown.

The repertoire was sequenced with immunoSEQ multiplex PCR; TCRdb's copy has only in-frame clones and lacks some. The repertoire consists of 35,000 to 45,000 clones, with roughly 94% occurring once and the leading ten covering roughly 0.85%. This chain uses TRBV9 with TRBJ2-7; a possible D gene is TRBD1 (6 bases). Source material: peripheral blood mononuclear cells. This sequence originates from a woman between 45 and 60 years old in good health. Some clones in this sample may be carry-over from other donors' samples. The CDR3 reads CASSVAKDSSYEQYF. The CDR3 DNA reads TGTGCCAGCAGCGTAGCTAAGGACAGCTCCTACGAGCAGTACTTC.